This T cell receptor beta chain came from a study of cytomegalovirus exposure and HLA in healthy donors. Amplification used 60 Vbeta primers and 13 Jbeta primers. Clones were read by immunoSEQ multiplex PCR, and TCRdb kept only the in-frame ones, dropping some. The table has more than 85,000 clones, 76% seen once; the top ten hold 13%. This clone was observed a handful of times. The antigen is undetermined. Findings and limits, study-wide: Earlier analysis looked at TCR beta V segments, and most were productive about 87% or about 30% of the time.

The germline CDR1 and CDR2 sequences are MNHEY and SVGAGI. V lost 5 bases to trimming and J lost 1 base; unmatched junction nucleotides: 7. CDR3 length equals 15 residues. The sample comprised PBMCs. This TCR was recovered from a man aged 25 to 45 in good health and CMV-seropositive. The genes are TRBV6-5 and TRBJ1-1; 7 nucleotides line up with TRBD1. CDR3 DNA: TGTGCCAGCAGTACCGGGACAGCCCAGAACACTGAAGCTTTCTTT. Protein sequence: CASSTGTAQNTEAFF.